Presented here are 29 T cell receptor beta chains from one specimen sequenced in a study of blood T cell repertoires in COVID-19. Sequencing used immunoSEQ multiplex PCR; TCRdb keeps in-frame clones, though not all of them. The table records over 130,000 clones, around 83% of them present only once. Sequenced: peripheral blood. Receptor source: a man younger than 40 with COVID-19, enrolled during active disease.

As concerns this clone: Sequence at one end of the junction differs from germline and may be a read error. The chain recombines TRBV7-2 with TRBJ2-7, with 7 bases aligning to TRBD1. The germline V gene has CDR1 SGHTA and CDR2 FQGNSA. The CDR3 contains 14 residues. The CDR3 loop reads CASSTGTAQDDSNF. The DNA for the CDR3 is TGTGCCAGCAGTACCGGGACAGCACAGGACGACTCCAACTTC.

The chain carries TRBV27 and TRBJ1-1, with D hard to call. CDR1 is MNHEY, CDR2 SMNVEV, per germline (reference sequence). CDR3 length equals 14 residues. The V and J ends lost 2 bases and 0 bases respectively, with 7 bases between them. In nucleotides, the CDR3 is TGTGCCAGCAGTTTAAAGAGAGTGAACACTGAAGCTTTCTTT. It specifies CASSLKRVNTEAFF.

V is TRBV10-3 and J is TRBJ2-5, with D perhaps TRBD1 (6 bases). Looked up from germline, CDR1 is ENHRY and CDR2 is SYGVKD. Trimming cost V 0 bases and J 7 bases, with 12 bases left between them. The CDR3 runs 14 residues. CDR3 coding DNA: TGTGCCATCAGTGAGTCGACGGGCAGGGGGACCCAGTACTTC. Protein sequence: CAISESTGRGTQYF.

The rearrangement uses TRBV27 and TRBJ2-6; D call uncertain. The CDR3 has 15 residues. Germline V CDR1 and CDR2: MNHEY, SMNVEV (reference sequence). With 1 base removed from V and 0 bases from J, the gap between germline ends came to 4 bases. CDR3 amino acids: CASSLWLSGANVLTF. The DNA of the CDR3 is TGTGCCAGCAGTTTATGGCTCTCTGGGGCCAACGTCCTGACTTTC.

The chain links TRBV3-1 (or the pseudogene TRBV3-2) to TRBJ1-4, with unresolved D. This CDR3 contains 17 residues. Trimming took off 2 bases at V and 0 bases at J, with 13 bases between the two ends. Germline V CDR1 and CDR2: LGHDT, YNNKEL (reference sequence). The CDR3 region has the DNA TGTGCCAGCAGCCAATCGACACACAGAGCAACTAATGAAAAACTGTTTTTT. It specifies CASSQSTHRATNEKLFF.

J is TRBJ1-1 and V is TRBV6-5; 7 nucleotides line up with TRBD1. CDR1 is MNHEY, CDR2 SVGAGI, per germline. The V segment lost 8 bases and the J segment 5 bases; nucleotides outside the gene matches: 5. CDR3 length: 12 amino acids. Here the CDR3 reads CASGQARTEAFF. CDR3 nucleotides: TGTGCCAGCGGACAGGCCCGAACTGAAGCTTTCTTT.

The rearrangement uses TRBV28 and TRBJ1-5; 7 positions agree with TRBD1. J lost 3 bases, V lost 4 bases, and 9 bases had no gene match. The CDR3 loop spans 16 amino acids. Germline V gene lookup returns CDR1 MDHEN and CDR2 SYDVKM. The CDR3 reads CASSSGTGAYNQPQHF. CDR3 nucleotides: TGTGCCAGCAGTTCCGGAACAGGGGCGTACAATCAGCCCCAGCATTTT.

The CDR3 here is CASSSGGLYGYTF. CDR3 nucleotide sequence: TGTGCCAGCAGTTCCGGTGGACTCTATGGCTACACCTTC. The chain has TRBV28 and TRBJ1-2, with unresolved D. The germline V gene encodes CDR1 MDHEN and CDR2 SYDVKM. Trimming removed 4 bases from V and 4 bases from J, with 10 bases in between. The CDR3 extends over 13 amino acids.

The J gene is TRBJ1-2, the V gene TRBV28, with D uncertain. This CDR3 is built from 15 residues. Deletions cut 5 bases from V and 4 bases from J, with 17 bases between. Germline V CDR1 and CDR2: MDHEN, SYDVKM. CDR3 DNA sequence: TGTGCCAGCAGTCCCGTCCCAGGCAGCTCCTATGGCTACACCTTC. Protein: CASSPVPGSSYGYTF.

The chain's CDR3 is CASSDGSADTQYF. For the CDR3, the DNA is TGTGCCAGCAGTGACGGGAGTGCAGATACGCAGTATTTT. The gene calls are TRBV6-1 and TRBJ2-3; D possibly corresponds to TRBD2 (6 bases). Trimming pared 3 bases from V and 4 bases from J, leaving 8 bases between. This CDR3 comprises 13 residues. The germline V gene has CDR1 MNHNS and CDR2 SASEGT.

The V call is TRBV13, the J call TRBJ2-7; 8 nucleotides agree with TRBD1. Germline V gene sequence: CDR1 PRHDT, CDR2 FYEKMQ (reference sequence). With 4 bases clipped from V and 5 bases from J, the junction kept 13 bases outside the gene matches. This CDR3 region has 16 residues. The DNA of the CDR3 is TGTGCCAGCAGCTCCCAGGGGGCAGGGTTATCCCACGAGCAGTACTTC. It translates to CASSSQGAGLSHEQYF.

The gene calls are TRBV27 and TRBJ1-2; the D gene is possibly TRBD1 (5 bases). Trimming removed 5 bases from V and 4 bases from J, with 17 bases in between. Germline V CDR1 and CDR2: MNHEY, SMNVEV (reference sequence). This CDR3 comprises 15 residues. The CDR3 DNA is TGTGCCAGCAGTATAATGCCGGGGGGTGGCTATGGCTACACCTTC. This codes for CASSIMPGGGYGYTF.

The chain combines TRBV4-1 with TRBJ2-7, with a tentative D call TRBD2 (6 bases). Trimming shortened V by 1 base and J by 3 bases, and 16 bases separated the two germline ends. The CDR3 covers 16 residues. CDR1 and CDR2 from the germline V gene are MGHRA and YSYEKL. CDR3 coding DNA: TGCGCCAGCAGCCAAGCCCCGGGGGACGGGCTCTACGAGCAGTACTTC. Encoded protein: CASSQAPGDGLYEQYF.

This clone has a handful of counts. CDR3 loop: CAISKTGGPAEAFF. Written as DNA, the CDR3 is TGTGCCATCTCTAAGACAGGGGGGCCGGCTGAAGCTTTCTTT. J is TRBJ1-1 and V is TRBV6-5, with 9 bases that match TRBD1. The CDR3 is made up of 14 amino acids. Germline loops: CDR1 MNHEY, CDR2 SVGAGI. The V and J ends lost 10 bases and 6 bases, in that order; junction bases with no gene match: 12.

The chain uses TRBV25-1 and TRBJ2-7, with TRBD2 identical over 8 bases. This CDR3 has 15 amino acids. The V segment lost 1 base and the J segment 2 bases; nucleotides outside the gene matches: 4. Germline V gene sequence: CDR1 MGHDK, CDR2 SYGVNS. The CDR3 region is CASSESAGGTYEQYF. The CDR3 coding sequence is TGTGCCAGCAGTGAATCCGCGGGAGGAACCTACGAGCAGTACTTC.

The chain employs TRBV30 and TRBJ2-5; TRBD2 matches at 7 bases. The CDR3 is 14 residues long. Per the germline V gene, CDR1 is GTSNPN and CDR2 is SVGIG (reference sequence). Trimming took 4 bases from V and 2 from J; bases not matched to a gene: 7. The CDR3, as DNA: TGTGCCTGGAACTTCCCGGGACTACAAGAGACCCAGTACTTC. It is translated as CAWNFPGLQETQYF.

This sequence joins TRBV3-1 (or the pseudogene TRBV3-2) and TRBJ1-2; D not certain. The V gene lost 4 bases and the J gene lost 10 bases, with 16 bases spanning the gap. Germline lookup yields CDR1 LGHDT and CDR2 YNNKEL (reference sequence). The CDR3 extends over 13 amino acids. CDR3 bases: TGTGCCAGCAGCCTCCCGGGAGATCTTCCCTACACCTTC. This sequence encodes CASSLPGDLPYTF.

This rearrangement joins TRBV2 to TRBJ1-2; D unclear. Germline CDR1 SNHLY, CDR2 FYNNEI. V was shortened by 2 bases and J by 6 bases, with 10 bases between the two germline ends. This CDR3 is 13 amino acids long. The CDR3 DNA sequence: TGTGCCAGCAGTGAATTAGGAGGGCATGGCTACACCTTC. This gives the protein CASSELGGHGYTF.

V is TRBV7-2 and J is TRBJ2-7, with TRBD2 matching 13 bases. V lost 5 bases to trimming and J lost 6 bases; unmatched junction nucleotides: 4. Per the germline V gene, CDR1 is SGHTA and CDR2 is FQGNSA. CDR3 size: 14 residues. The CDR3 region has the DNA TGTGCCAGCAGCCCAAGACTAGCGGGAGGCGAGCAGTACTTC. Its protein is CASSPRLAGGEQYF.

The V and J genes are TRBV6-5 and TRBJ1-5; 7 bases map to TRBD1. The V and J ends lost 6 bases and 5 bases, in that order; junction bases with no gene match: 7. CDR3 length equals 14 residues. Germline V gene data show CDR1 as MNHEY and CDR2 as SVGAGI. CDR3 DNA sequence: TGTGCCAGCAGCCGGACAGGTTTCGATCAGCCCCAGCATTTT. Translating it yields CASSRTGFDQPQHF.

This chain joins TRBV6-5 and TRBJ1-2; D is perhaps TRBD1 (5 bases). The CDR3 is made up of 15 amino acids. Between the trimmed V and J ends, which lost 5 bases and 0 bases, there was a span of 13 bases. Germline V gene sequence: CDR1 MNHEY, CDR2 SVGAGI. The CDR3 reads CASSPGHPANYGYTF. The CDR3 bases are TGTGCCAGCAGTCCCGGACATCCGGCTAACTATGGCTACACCTTC.

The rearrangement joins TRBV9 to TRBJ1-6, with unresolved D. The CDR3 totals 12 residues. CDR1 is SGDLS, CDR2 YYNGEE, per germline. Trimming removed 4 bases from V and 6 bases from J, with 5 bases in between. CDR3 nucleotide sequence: TGTGCCAGCAGCAAGCTTAATTCACCCCTCCACTTT. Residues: CASSKLNSPLHF.

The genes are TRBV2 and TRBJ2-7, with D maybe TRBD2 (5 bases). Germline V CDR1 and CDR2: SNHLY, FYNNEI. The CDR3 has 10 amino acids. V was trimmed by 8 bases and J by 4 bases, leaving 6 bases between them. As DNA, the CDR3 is TGTGCCAGCCGGGAATACGAGCAGTACTTC. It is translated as CASREYEQYF.

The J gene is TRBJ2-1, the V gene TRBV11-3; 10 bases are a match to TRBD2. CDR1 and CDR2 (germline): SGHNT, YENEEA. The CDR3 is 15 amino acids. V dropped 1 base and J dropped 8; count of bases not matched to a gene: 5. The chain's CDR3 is CASSLASSGSYEQFF. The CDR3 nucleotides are TGTGCCAGCAGCTTAGCTTCTAGCGGGAGTTATGAGCAGTTCTTC.

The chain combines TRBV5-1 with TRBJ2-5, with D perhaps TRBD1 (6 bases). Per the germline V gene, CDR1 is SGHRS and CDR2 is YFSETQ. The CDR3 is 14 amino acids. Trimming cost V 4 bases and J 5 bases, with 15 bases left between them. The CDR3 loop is CASSHGDMGETQYF. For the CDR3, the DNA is TGCGCCAGCAGCCATGGGGACATGGGGGAGACCCAGTACTTC.

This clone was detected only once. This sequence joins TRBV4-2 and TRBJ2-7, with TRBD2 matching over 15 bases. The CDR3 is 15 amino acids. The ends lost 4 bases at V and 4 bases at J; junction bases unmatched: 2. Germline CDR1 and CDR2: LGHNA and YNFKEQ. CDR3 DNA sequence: TGTGCCAGCAGCCCCGGACTAGCGGGAGGGTACGAGCAGTACTTC. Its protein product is CASSPGLAGGYEQYF.

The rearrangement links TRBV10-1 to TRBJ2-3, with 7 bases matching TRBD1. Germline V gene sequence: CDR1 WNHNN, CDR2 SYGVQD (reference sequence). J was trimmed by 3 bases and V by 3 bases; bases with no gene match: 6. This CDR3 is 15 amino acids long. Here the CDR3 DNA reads TGCGCCAGCAGTGATATGGCAGGGGGAACAGATACGCAGTATTTT. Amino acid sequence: CASSDMAGGTDTQYF.

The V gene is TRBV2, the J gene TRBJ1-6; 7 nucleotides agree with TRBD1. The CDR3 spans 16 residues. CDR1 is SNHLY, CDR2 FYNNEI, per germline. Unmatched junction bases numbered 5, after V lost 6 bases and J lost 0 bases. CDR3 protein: CASSRDSSSYNSPLHF. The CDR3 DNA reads TGTGCCAGCAGCCGGGACAGCAGCTCCTATAATTCACCCCTCCACTTT.

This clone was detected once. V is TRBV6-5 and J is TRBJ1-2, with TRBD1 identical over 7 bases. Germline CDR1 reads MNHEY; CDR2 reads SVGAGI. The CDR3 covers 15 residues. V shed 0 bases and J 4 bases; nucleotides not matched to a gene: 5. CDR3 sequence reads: CASSYSGQARYGYTF. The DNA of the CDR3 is TGTGCCAGCAGTTACTCCGGACAGGCCCGCTATGGCTACACCTTC.